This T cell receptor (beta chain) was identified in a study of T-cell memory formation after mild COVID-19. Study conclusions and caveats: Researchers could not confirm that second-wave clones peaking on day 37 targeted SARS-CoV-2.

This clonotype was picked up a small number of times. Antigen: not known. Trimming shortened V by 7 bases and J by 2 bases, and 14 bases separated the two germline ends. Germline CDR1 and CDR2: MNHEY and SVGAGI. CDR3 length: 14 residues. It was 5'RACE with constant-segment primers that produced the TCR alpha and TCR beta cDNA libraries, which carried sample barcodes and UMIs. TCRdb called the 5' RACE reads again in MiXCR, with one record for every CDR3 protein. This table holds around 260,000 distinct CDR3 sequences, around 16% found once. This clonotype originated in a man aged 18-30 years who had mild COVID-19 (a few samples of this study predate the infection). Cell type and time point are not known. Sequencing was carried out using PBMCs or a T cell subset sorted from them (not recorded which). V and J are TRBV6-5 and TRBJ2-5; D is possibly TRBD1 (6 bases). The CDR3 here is CASTKNQGQETQYF. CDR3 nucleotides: TGTGCCAGCACCAAAAACCAGGGGCAAGAGACCCAGTACTTC.